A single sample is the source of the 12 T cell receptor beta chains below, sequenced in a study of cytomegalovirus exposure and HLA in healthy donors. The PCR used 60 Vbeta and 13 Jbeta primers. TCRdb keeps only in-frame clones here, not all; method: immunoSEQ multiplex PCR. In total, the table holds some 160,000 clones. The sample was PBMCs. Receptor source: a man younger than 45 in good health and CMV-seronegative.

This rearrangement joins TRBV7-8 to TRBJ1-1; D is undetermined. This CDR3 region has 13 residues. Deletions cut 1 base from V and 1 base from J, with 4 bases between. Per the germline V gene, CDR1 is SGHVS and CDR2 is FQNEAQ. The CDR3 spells CASSLGENTEAFF. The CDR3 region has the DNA TGTGCCAGCAGCTTAGGCGAGAACACTGAAGCTTTCTTT. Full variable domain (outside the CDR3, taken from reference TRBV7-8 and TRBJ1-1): GAGVSQSPRYKVAKRGQDVALRCDPISGHVSLFWYQQALGQGPEFLTYFQNEAQLDKSGLPSDRFFAERPEGSVSTLKIQRTQQEDSAVYLCASSLGENTEAFFGQGTRLTVV.

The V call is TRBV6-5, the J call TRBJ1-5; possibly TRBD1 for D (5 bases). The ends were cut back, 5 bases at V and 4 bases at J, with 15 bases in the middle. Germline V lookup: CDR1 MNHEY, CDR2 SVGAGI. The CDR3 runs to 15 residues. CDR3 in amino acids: CASSQTGGENQPQHF. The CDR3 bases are TGTGCCAGCAGTCAAACGGGGGGGGAGAATCAGCCCCAGCATTTT.

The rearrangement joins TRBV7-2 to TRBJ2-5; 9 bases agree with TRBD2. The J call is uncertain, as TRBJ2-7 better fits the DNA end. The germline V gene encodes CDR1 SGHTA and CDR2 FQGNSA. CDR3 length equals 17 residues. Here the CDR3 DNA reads TGTGCCAGCAGCTTCAGCGGTAGCGGGAGTTACGCATACGAGCAGTACTTC. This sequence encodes CASSFSGSGSYAYEQYF.

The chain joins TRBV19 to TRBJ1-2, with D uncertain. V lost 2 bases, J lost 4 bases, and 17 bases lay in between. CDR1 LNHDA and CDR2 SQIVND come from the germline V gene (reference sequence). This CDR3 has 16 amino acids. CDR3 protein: CASSIMGSGLFYGYTF. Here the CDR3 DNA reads TGTGCCAGTAGTATAATGGGCTCTGGACTGTTCTATGGCTACACCTTC.

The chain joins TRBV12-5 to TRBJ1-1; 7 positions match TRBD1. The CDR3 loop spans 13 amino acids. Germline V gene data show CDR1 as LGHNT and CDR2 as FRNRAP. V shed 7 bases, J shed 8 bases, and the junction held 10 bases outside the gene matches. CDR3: CASVWGQNAEAFF. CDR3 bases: TGTGCTAGTGTGTGGGGACAGAACGCAGAAGCTTTCTTT.

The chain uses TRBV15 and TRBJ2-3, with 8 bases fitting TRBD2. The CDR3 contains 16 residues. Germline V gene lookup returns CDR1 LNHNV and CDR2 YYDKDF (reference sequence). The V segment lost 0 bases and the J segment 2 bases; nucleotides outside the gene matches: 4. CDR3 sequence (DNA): TGTGCCACCAGCAGAGATCGGACTAGCCCCACAGATACGCAGTATTTT. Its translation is CATSRDRTSPTDTQYF.

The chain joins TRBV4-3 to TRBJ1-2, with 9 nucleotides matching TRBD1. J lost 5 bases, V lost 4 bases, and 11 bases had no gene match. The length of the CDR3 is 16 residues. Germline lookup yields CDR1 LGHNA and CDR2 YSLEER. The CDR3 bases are TGCGCCAGCAGCCGAGAACCGGGACAGGGACTTTATGGCTACACCTTC. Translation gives CASSREPGQGLYGYTF.

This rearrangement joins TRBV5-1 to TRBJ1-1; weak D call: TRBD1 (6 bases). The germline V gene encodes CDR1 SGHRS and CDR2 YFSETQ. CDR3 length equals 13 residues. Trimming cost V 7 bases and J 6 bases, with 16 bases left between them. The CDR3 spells CASGGGGHPEAFF. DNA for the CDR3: TGCGCCAGCGGGGGAGGGGGTCATCCTGAAGCTTTCTTT.

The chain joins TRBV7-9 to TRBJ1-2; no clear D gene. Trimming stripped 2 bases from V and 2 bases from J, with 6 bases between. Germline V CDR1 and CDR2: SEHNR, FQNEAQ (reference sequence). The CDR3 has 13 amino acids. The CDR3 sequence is CASSLQQNYGYTF. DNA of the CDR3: TGTGCCAGCAGCTTACAACAGAACTATGGCTACACCTTC.

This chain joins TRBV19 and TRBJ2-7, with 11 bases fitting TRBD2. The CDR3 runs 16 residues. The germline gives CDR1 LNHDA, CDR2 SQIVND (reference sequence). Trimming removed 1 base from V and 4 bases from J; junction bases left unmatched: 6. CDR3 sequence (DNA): TGTGCCAGTAGTATAGGTTCGTGGACTAGCGGGTACGAGCAGTACTTC. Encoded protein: CASSIGSWTSGYEQYF.

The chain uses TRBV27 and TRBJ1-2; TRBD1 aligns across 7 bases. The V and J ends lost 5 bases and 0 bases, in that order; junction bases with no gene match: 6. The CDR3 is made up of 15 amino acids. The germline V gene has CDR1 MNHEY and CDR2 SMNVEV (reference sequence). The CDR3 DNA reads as TGTGCCAGCAGTCTCCAGGGGGGAGCTAACTATGGCTACACCTTC. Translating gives CASSLQGGANYGYTF.

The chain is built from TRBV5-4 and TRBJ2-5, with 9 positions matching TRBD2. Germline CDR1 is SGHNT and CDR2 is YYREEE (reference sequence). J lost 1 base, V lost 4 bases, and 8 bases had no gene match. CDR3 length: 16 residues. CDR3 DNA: TGTGCCAGCAGCATGCGGACTAGCGCTAGCCAAGAGACCCAGTACTTC. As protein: CASSMRTSASQETQYF.